This T cell receptor (beta chain) was sequenced in a study of blood T cell repertoires in COVID-19. CDR1 and CDR2 from the germline V gene are PRHDT and FYEKMQ (reference sequence). The CDR3 length is 14 residues. Trimming at V came to 5 bases and at J to 5 bases, leaving 5 bases not matched to a gene. Produced via immunoSEQ multiplex PCR; TCRdb's table is partial and in-frame only. The repertoire holds 95,000 to 150,000 clones, around four fifths seen once, with 16% in the top ten. V gene TRBV13 combines with J gene TRBJ2-7, with 11 bases identical to TRBD2. This TCR derives from a man aged 55-75 years with active or convalescent COVID-19. The material sequenced was peripheral blood. In DNA, the CDR3 is TGTGCCAGCAGCGCGACTAGCGGGAACAACGAGCAGTACTTC. This encodes CASSATSGNNEQYF.